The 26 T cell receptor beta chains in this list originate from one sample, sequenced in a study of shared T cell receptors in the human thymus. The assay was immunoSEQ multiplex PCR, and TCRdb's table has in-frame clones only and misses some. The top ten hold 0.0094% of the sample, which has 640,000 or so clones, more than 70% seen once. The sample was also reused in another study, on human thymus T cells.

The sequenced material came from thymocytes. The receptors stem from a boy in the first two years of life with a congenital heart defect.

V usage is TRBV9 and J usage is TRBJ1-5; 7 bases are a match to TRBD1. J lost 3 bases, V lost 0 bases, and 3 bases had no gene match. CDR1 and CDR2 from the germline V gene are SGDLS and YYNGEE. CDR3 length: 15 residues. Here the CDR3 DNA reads TGTGCCAGCAGCGTAGGCGGGACAGACAATCAGCCCCAGCATTTT. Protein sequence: CASSVGGTDNQPQHF.

DNA for the CDR3: TGTGCCAGCAGTTGCCGACACGCTTCGAACACTGAAGCTTTCTTT. Protein sequence: CASSCRHASNTEAFF. The rearrangement uses TRBV6-5 and TRBJ1-1, with D unresolved. CDR1 and CDR2 from the germline V gene are MNHEY and SVGAGI. CDR3 length: 15 amino acids. Between the trimmed V and J ends, which lost 4 bases and 1 base, there was a span of 13 bases.

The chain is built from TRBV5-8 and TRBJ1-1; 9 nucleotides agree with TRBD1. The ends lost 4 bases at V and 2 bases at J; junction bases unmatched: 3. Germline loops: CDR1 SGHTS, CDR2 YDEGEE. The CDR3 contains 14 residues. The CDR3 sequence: CASSRDRENTEAFF. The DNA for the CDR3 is TGTGCCAGCAGCCGGGACAGGGAAAACACTGAAGCTTTCTTT.

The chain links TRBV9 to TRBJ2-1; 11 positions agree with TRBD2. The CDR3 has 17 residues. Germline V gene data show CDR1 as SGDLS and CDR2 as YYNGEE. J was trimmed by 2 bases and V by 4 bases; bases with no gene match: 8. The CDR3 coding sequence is TGTGCCAGCAGCCCCCGACTAGCGGGGACCGCCTACAATGAGCAGTTCTTC. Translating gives CASSPRLAGTAYNEQFF.

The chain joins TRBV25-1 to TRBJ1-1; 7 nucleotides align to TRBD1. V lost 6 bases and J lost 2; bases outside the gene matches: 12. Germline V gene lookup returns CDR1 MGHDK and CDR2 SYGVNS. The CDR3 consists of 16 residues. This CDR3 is CASRAEGRTGNTEAFF. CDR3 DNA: TGTGCCAGCAGAGCCGAGGGCCGGACAGGTAACACTGAAGCTTTCTTT.

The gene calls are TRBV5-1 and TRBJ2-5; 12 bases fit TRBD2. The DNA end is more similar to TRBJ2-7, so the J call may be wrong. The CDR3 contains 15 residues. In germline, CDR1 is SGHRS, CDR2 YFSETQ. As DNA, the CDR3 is TGCGCCAGCAGCGCTAGCGGGAGGGGGACCCACGAGCAGTACTTC. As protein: CASSASGRGTHEQYF.

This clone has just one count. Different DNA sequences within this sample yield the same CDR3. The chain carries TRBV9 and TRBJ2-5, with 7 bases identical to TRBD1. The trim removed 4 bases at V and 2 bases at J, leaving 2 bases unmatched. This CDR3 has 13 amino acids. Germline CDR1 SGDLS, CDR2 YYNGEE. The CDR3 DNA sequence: TGTGCCAGCAGCAGGGGACAGCAAGAGACCCAGTACTTC. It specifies CASSRGQQETQYF.

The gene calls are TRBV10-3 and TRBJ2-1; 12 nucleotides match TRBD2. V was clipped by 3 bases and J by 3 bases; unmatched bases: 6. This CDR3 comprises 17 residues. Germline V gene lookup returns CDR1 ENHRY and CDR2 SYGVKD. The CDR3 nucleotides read TGTGCCATCAGTGAACTACGGACTAGCGGGAACTACAATGAGCAGTTCTTC. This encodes CAISELRTSGNYNEQFF.

CDR3 region: CASSQTQPGQGDTEAFF. The CDR3 region has the DNA TGCGCCAGCAGCCAAACTCAGCCGGGACAGGGGGACACTGAAGCTTTCTTT. The rearrangement uses TRBV4-3 and TRBJ1-1; 11 bases agree with TRBD1. After removal of 2 bases from V and 3 bases from J, the junction contained 8 bases not matched to a gene. The CDR3 length is 17 residues. Germline V lookup: CDR1 LGHNA, CDR2 YSLEER.

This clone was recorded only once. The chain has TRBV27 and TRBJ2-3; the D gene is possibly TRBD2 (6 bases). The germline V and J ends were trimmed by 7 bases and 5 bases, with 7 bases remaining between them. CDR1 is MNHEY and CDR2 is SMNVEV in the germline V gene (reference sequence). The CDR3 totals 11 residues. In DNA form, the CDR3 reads TGTGCCAGCAACGGGGGAGATACGCAGTATTTT. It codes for CASNGGDTQYF.

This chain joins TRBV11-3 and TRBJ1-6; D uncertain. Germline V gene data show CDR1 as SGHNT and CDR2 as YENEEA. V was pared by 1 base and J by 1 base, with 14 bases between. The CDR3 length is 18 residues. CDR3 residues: CASSLGTRTISYNSPLHF. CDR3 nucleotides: TGTGCCAGCAGCTTAGGAACGAGAACGATTTCCTATAATTCACCCCTCCACTTT.

The CDR3 sequence is CASSVDGQEWAGGNTIYF. The CDR3 nucleotides are TGTGCCAGCAGCGTAGACGGACAGGAATGGGCTGGGGGAAACACCATATATTTT. J is TRBJ1-3 and V is TRBV9; 7 nucleotides match TRBD1. Germline CDR1 reads SGDLS; CDR2 reads YYNGEE. CDR3 size: 18 residues. V dropped 0 bases and J dropped 4; count of bases not matched to a gene: 13.

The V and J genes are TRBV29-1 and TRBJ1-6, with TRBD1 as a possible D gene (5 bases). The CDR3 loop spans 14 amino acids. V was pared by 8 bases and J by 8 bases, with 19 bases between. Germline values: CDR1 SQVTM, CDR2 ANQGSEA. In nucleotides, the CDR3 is TGCAGCTACCCCCCCGGTGGGGCGGATTCACCCCTCCACTTT. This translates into CSYPPGGADSPLHF.

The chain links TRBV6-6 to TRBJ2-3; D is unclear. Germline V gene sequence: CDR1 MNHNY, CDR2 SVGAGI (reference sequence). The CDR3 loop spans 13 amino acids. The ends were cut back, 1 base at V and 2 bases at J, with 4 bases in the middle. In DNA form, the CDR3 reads TGTGCCAGCAGTTACTTCCACACAGATACGCAGTATTTT. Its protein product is CASSYFHTDTQYF.

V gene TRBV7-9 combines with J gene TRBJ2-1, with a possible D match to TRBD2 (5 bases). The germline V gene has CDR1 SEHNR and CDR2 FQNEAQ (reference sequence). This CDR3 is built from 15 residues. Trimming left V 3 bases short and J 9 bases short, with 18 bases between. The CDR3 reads CASSFFRGFRAEQFF. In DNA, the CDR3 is TGTGCCAGCAGCTTCTTCCGGGGTTTTAGGGCTGAGCAGTTCTTC.

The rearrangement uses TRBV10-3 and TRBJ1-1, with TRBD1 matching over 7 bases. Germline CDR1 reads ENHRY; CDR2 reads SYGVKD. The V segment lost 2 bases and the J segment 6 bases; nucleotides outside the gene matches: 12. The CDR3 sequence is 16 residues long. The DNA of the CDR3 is TGTGCCATCAGTGAGATTTTGACAGGGAAAAAGCCTGAAGCTTTCTTT. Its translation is CAISEILTGKKPEAFF.

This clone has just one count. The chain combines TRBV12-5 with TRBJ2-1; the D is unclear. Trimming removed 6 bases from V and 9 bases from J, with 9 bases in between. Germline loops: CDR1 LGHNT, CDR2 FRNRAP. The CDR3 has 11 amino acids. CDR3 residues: CASGSHCEQFF. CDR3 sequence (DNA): TGTGCTAGTGGCAGTCATTGTGAGCAGTTCTTC.

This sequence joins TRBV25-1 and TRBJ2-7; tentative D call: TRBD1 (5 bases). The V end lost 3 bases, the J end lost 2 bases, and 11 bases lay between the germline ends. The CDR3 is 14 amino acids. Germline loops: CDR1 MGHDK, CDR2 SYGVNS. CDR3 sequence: CASSDPGSAYEQYF. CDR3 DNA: TGTGCCAGCAGTGATCCAGGGTCGGCCTACGAGCAGTACTTC.

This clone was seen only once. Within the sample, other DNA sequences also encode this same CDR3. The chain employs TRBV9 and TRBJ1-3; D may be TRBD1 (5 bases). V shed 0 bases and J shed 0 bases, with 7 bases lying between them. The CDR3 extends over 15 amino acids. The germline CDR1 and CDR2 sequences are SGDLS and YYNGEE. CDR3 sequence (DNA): TGTGCCAGCAGCGTAGACGGGGGCTCTGGAAACACCATATATTTT. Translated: CASSVDGGSGNTIYF.

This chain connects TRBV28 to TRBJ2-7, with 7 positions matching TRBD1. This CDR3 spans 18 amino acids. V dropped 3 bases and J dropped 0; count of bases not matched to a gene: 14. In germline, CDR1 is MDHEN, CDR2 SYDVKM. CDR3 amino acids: CASSFVGLVGTVSYEQYF. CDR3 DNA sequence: TGTGCCAGCAGTTTCGTCGGGTTGGTTGGGACAGTCTCCTACGAGCAGTACTTC.

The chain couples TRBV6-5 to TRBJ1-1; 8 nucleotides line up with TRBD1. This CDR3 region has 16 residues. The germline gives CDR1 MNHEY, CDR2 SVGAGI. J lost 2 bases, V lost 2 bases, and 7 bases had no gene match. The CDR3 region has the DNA TGTGCCAGCAGTTACCGACCCGGGACAGGTAACACTGAAGCTTTCTTT. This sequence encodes CASSYRPGTGNTEAFF.

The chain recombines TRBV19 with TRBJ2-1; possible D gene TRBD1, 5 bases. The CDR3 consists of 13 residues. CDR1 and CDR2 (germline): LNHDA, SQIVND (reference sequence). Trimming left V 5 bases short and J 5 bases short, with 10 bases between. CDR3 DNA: TGTGCCAGTAGTCCCTCGACAGACAATGAGCAGTTCTTC. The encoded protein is CASSPSTDNEQFF.

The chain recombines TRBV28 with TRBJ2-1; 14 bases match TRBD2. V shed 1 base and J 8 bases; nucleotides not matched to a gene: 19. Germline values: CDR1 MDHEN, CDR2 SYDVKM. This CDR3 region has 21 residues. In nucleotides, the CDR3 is TGTGCCAGCAGTTTATCTTACCTATCCGGAACCGGGACTAGCGGGAGTGATGAGCAGTTCTTC. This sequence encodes CASSLSYLSGTGTSGSDEQFF.

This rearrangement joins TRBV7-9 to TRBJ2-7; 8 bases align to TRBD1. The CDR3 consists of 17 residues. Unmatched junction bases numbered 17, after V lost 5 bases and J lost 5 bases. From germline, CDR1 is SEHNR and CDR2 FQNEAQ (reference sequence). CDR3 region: CASSRHSVGQGAHEQYF. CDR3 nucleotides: TGTGCCAGCAGCCGCCATTCAGTAGGGCAGGGGGCCCACGAGCAGTACTTC.

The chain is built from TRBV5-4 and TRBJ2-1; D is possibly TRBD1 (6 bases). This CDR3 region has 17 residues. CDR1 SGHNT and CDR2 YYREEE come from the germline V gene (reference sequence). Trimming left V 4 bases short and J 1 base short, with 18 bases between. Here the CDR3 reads CASSPLGTMGSYNEQFF. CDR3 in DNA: TGTGCCAGCAGCCCTCTCGGGACAATGGGGTCCTACAATGAGCAGTTCTTC. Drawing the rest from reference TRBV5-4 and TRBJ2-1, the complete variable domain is ETGVTQSPTHLIKTRGQQVTLRCSSQSGHNTVSWYQQALGQGPQFIFQYYREEENGRGNFPPRFSGLQFPNYSSELNVNALELDDSALYLCASSPLGTMGSYNEQFFGPGTRLTVL.

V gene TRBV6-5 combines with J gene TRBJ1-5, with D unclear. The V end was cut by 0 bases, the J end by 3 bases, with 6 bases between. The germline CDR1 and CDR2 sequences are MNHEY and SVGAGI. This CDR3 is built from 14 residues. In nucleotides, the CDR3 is TGTGCCAGCAGTTACTCCCGTCTCAATCAGCCCCAGCATTTT. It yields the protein CASSYSRLNQPQHF.